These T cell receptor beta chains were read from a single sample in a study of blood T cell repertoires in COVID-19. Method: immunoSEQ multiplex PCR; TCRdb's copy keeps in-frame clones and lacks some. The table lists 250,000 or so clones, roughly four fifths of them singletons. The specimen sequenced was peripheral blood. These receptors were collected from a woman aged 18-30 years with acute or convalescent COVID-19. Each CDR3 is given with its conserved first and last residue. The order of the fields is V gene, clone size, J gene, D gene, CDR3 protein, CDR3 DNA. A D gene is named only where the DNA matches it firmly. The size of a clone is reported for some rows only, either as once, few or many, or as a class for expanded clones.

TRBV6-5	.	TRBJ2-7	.	CASRKSPWEAYEQYF	TGTGCCAGCAGAAAGTCCCCGTGGGAGGCCTACGAGCAGTACTTC
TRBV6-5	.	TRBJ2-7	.	CASSYSAGKVYEQYF	TGTGCCAGCAGTTACTCCGCCGGGAAAGTATACGAGCAGTACTTC
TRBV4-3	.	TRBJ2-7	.	CASSQEWLANYEQYF	TGCGCCAGCAGCCAAGAATGGCTAGCGAACTACGAGCAGTACTTC
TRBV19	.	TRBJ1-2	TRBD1	CASSIATGGGYTF	TGTGCCAGTAGTATCGCGACAGGGGGAGGCTACACCTTC
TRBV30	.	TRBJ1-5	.	CAWSFGTGNQPQHF	TGTGCCTGGAGCTTTGGTACGGGCAATCAGCCCCAGCATTTT
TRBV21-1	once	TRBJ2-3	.	CASSQKMDRVRDTQYF	TGTGCCAGCAGCCAAAAAATGGACAGGGTGCGAGATACGCAGTATTTT
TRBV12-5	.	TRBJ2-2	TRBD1	CASGSETGFFQSGELFF	TGTGCTAGTGGTTCCGAGACAGGGTTTTTCCAAAGCGGGGAGCTGTTTTTT
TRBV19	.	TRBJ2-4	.	CASSRGQGRESNIQYF	TGTGCCAGTAGTAGGGGCCAGGGGCGGGAGAGCAACATTCAGTACTTC
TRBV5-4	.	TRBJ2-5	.	CASARDSGSLETQYF	TGTGCCAGCGCCCGGGACTCGGGTTCTTTGGAGACCCAGTACTTC
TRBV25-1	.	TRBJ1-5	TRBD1	CASSWGDRTDQPQHF	TGTGCCAGCAGTTGGGGGGACAGAACCGATCAGCCCCAGCATTTT
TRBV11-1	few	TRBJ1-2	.	CASSLERSPNYGYTF	TGTGCCAGCAGCTTAGAGAGGAGCCCTAACTATGGCTACACCTTC
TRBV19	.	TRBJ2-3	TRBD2	CASSLLAGPISTDTQYF	TGTGCCAGTAGTTTGCTAGCGGGACCGATTAGCACAGATACGCAGTATTTT
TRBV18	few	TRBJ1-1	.	CASSPRSRDTEAFF	TGTGCCAGCTCCCCGAGGTCCCGAGACACTGAAGCTTTCTTT
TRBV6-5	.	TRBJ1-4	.	CASSKSRANEKLFF	TGTGCCAGCAGTAAATCCCGAGCTAATGAAAAACTGTTTTTT
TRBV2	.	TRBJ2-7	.	CASSVWGGGDEQYF	TGTGCCAGCAGTGTCTGGGGAGGCGGCGACGAGCAGTACTTC
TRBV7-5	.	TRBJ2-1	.	CARSLAWRECSSGEQFF	TGTGCCAGAAGCTTAGCTTGGCGGGAATGTTCGTCTGGTGAGCAGTTCTTC
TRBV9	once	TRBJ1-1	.	CASSVGVGLMNTEAFF	TGTGCCAGCAGCGTGGGAGTAGGATTAATGAACACTGAAGCTTTCTTT
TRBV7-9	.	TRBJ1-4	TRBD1	CASSPPFLGQGATNEKLFF	TGTGCCAGCAGCCCCCCTTTTTTAGGACAGGGGGCAACTAATGAAAAACTGTTTTTT
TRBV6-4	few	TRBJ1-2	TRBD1	CASSPQGAEGGYTF	TGTGCCAGCAGTCCGCAGGGGGCTGAAGGTGGCTACACCTTC
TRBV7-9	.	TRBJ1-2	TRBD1	CASRSDRGANYGYTF	TGTGCCAGCAGGAGTGACAGGGGTGCTAACTATGGCTACACCTTC
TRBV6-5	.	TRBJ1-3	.	CASSYKAGLIGNTIYF	TGTGCCAGCAGTTACAAGGCAGGGCTCATTGGAAACACCATATATTTT
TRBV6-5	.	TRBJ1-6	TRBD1	CASSADRGSPLHF	TGTGCCAGCAGCGCCGACAGGGGTTCACCCCTCCACTTT
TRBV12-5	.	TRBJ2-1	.	CASGLLAWDSSSSYNEQFF	TGTGCTAGTGGTTTGCTAGCGTGGGATAGCTCGAGCTCCTACAATGAGCAGTTCTTC
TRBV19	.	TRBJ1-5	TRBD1	CASSIRGRGNQPQHF	TGTGCCAGTAGTATCAGGGGGCGAGGCAATCAGCCCCAGCATTTT
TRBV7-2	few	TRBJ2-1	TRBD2	CASSLVPSGRGPNEQFF	TGTGCCAGCAGCTTAGTCCCTAGCGGGAGGGGGCCCAATGAGCAGTTCTTC
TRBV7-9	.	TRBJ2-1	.	CASSHWTSDNEQFF	TGTGCCAGCAGCCACTGGACTTCTGACAATGAGCAGTTCTTC
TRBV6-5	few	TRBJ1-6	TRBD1	CASSPGTAVSPLHF	TGTGCCAGCAGCCCCGGGACAGCGGTTTCACCCCTCCACTTT
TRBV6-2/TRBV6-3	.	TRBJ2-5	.	CASSYSKSAGFAETQYF	TGTGCCAGCAGTTACTCGAAGAGTGCGGGGTTCGCGGAGACCCAGTACTTC
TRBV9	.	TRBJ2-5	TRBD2	CASSVELAEQETQYF	TGTGCCAGCAGCGTAGAGCTAGCGGAGCAAGAGACCCAGTACTTC
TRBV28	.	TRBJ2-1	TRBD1	CASGQGREDNEQFF	TGTGCCAGCGGACAGGGCAGGGAGGACAATGAGCAGTTCTTC
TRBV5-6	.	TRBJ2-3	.	CASSFSPVGLRTDTQYF	TGTGCCAGCAGCTTTAGCCCCGTGGGGCTTCGCACAGATACGCAGTATTTT
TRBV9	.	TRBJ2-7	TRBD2	CASSGSTSGRWDEQYF	TGTGCCAGCAGCGGATCCACTAGCGGGCGTTGGGACGAGCAGTACTTC
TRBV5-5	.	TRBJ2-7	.	CASSPWTDYPEQYF	TGTGCCAGCAGCCCATGGACGGACTATCCTGAGCAGTACTTC
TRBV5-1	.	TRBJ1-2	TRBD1	CASSKGQGADANYGYTF	TGCGCCAGCAGCAAGGGACAGGGAGCCGACGCTAACTATGGCTACACCTTC
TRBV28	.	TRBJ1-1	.	CASSWGVGNTEAFF	TGTGCCAGCAGTTGGGGGGTAGGGAACACTGAAGCTTTCTTT
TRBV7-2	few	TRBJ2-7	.	CASSLVALAGIYEQYF	TGTGCCAGCAGCTTAGTCGCCCTAGCTGGGATCTACGAGCAGTACTTC
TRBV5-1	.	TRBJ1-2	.	CASSSSRGGDGYTF	TGCGCCAGCAGCTCCTCCCGGGGGGGCGACGGCTACACCTTC
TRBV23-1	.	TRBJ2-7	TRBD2	CASSLGTSGSYEQYF	TGCGCCAGCAGTCTCGGGACTAGCGGGTCTTACGAGCAGTACTTC
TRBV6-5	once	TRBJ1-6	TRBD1	CASRGTGGINSPLHF	TGTGCCAGCAGAGGTACAGGGGGGATCAATTCACCCCTCCACTTT
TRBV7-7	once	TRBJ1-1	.	CASPLAGAVCMNTEAFF	TGTGCTAGCCCCCTAGCGGGGGCCGTTTGCATGAACACTGAAGCTTTCTTT
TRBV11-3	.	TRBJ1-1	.	CASSLGGNTEAFF	TGTGCCAGCAGCTTAGGAGGGAACACTGAAGCTTTCTTT
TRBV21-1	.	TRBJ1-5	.	CASSKVGTGVGNQPQHF	TGTGCCAGCAGCAAAGTTGGGACAGGGGTCGGCAATCAGCCCCAGCATTTT
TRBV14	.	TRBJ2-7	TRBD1	CASSQKWQGAGEQYF	TGTGCCAGCAGCCAAAAATGGCAGGGGGCGGGTGAGCAGTACTTC
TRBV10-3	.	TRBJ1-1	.	CAISEYLNTEAFF	TGTGCCATCAGTGAGTACTTGAACACTGAAGCTTTCTTT
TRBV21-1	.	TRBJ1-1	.	CASSYCSGLNTEAFF	TGTGCCAGCAGCTACTGCTCGGGGTTGAACACTGAAGCTTTCTTT
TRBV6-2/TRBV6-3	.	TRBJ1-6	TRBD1	CASSSRGGAGNSPLHF	TGTGCCAGCAGTTCCAGAGGGGGCGCAGGTAATTCACCCCTCCACTTT
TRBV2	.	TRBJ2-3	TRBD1	CASSTGRTDTQYF	TGTGCCAGCTCGACAGGGCGAACAGATACGCAGTATTTT
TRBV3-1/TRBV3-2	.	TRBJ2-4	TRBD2	CASSQAGTSDSKNIQYF	TGTGCCAGCAGCCAAGCCGGGACTAGCGATTCCAAAAACATTCAGTACTTC
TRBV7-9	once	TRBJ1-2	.	CASTLRTDNYGYTF	TGTGCCAGCACCTTAAGGACAGATAACTATGGCTACACCTTC
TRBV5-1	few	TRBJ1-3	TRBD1	CASSKAGTGGNTIYF	TGCGCCAGCAGCAAGGCCGGGACAGGAGGAAACACCATATATTTT
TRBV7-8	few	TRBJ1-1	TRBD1	CASSFPGTGLNTEAFF	TGTGCCAGCAGCTTCCCCGGGACAGGGTTGAACACTGAAGCTTTCTTT
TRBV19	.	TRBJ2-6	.	CASTDTRSGANVLTF	TGTGCCAGTACAGACACCCGCTCTGGGGCCAACGTCCTGACTTTC
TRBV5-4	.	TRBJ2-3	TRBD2	CASSLAGGPMTDTQYF	TGTGCCAGCAGCCTAGCGGGAGGGCCAATGACAGATACGCAGTATTTT
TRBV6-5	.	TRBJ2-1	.	CASSPGWTNEQFF	TGTGCCAGCAGCCCGGGATGGACCAATGAGCAGTTCTTC
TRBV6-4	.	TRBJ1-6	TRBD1	CASSQTGGGSPLHF	TGTGCCAGCAGTCAGACAGGGGGTGGTTCACCCCTCCACTTT
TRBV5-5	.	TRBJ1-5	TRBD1	CASSFNDRVSQPQHF	TGTGCCAGCAGCTTTAATGACAGGGTCAGCCAGCCCCAGCATTTT